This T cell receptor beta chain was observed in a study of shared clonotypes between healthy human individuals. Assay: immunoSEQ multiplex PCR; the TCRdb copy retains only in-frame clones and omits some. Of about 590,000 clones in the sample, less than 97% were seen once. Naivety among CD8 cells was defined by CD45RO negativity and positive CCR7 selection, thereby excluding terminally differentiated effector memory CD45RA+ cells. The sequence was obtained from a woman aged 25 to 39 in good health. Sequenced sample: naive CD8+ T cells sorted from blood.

The CDR3 loop reads CASSLYTTANYGYTF. CDR3 sequence (DNA): TGTGCCAGCAGTTTATACACGACAGCGAACTATGGCTACACCTTC. This chain uses TRBV27 with TRBJ1-2; D is perhaps TRBD1 (5 bases). The length of the CDR3 is 15 residues. V dropped 1 base and J dropped 2 bases, with 11 bases sitting between them. Germline V lookup: CDR1 MNHEY, CDR2 SMNVEV (reference sequence).